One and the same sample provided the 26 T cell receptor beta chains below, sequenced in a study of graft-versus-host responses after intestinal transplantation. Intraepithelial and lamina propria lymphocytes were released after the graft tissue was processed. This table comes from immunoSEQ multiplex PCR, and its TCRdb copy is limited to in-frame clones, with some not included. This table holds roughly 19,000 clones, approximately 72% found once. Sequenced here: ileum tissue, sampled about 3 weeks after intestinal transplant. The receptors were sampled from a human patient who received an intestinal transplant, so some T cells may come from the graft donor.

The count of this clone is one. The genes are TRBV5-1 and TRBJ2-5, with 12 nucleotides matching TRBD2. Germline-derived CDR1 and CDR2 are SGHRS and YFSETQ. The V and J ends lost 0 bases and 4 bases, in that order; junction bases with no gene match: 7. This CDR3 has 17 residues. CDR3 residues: CASSLVASGRAGETQYF. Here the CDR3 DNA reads TGCGCCAGCAGCTTGGTGGCTAGCGGGAGGGCAGGAGAGACCCAGTACTTC.

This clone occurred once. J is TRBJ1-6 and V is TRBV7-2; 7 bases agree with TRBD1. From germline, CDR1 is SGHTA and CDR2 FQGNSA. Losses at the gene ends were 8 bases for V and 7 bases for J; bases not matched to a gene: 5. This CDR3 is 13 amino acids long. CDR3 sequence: CASGSGGNSPLHF. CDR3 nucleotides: TGTGCCAGCGGATCAGGGGGGAATTCACCCCTCCACTTT. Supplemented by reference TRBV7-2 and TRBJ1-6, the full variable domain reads GAGVSQSPSNKVTEKGKDVELRCDPISGHTALYWYRQSLGQGLEFLIYFQGNSAPDKSGLPSDRFSAERTGGSVSTLTIQRTQQEDSAVYLCASGSGGNSPLHFGNGTRLTVT.

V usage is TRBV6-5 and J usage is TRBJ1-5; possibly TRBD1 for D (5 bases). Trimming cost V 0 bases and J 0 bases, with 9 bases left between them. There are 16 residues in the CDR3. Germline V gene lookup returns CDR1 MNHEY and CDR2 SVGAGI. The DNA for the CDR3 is TGTGCCAGCAGTTACTCGGGGGGATATAGCAATCAGCCCCAGCATTTT. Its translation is CASSYSGGYSNQPQHF.

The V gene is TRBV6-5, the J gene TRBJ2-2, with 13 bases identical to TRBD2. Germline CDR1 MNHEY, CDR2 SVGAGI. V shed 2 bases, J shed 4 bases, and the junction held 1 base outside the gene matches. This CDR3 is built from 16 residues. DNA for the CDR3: TGTGCCAGCAGTTACACTAGCGGGAGGGCCACCGGGGAGCTGTTTTTT. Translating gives CASSYTSGRATGELFF.

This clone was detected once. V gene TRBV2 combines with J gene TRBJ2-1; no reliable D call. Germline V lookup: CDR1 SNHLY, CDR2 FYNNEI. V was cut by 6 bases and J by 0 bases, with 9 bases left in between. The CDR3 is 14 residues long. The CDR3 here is CASSDISSYNEQFF. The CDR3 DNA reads TGTGCCAGCAGCGATATCAGCTCCTACAATGAGCAGTTCTTC.

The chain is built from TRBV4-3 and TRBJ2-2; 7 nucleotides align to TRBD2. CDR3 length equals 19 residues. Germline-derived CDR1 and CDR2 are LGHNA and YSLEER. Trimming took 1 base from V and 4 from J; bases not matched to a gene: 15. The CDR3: CASSQVRLAPKGPTGELFF. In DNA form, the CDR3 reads TGCGCCAGCAGCCAAGTCAGACTAGCCCCCAAGGGGCCCACCGGGGAGCTGTTTTTT.

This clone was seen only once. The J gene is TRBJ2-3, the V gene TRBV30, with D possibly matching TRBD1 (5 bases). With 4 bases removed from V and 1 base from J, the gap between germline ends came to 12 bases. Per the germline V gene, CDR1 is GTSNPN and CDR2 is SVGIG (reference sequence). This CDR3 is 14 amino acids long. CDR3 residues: CAWTWGRGTDTQYF. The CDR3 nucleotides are TGTGCCTGGACTTGGGGCAGGGGCACAGATACGCAGTATTTT.

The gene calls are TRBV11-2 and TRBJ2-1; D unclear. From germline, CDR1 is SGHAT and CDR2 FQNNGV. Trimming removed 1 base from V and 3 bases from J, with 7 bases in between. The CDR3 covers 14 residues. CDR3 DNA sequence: TGTGCCAGCAGCTTAGCTCCTAACTACAATGAGCAGTTCTTC. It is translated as CASSLAPNYNEQFF. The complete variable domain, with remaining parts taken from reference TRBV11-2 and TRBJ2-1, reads EAGVAQSPRYKIIEKRQSVAFWCNPISGHATLYWYQQILGQGPKLLIQFQNNGVVDDSQLPKDRFSAERLKGVDSTLKIQPAKLEDSAVYLCASSLAPNYNEQFFGPGTRLTVL.

DNA of the CDR3: TGTGCCAGAGAGGCCTACAGGGGGCCCCTGACCGGGGAGCTGTTTTTT. Its translation is CAREAYRGPLTGELFF. The chain uses TRBV21-1 and TRBJ2-2; the table's D call of TRBD1 was not tested on the DNA. TRBV21-1 is noted as a pseudogene. The CDR3 extends over 16 amino acids.

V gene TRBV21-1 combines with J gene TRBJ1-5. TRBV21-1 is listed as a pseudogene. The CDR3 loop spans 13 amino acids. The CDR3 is CASTEGEWQPQHF. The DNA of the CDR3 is TGTGCCAGCACCGAAGGAGAATGGCAGCCCCAGCATTTT.

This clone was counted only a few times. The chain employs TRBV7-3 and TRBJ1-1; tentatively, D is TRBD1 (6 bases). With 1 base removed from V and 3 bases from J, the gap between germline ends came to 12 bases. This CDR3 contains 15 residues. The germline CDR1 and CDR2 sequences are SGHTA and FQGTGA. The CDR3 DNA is TGTGCCAGCAGCTTAATCCGAGGGGGGGACACTGAAGCTTTCTTT. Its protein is CASSLIRGGDTEAFF.

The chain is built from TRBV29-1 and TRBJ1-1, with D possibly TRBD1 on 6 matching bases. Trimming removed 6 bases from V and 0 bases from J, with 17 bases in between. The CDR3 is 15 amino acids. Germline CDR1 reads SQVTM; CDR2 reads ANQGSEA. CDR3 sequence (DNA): TGCAGCGTCGATGACAGGAAGGGTTTGAACACTGAAGCTTTCTTT. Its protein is CSVDDRKGLNTEAFF.

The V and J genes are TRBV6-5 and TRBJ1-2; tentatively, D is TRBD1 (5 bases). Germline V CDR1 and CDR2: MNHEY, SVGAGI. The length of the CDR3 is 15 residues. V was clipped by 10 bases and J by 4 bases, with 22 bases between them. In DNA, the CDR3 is TGTGCCACTGCGACAGCCCAGCCAATCTTCTATGGCTACACCTTC. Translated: CATATAQPIFYGYTF.

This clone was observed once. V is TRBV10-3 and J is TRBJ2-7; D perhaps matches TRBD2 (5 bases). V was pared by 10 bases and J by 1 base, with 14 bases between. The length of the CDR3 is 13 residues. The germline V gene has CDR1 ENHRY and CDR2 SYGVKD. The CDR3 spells CASTIRGSYEQYF. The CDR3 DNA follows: TGTGCCAGCACCATTCGGGGTTCCTACGAGCAGTACTTC.

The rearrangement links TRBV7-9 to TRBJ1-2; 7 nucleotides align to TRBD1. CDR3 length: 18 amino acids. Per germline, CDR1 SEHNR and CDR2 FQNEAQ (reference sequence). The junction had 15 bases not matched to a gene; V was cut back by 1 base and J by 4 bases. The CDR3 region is CASSLEHLLGQRRYGYTF. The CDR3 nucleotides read TGTGCCAGCAGCTTAGAACACCTTCTGGGACAGCGACGCTATGGCTACACCTTC.

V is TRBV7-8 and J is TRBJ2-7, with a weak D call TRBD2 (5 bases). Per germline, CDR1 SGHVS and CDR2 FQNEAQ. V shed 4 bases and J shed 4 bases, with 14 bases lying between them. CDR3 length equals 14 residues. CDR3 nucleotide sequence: TGTGCCAGCAGCTGGTCCAGGCGAGGGTACGAGCAGTACTTC. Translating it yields CASSWSRRGYEQYF.

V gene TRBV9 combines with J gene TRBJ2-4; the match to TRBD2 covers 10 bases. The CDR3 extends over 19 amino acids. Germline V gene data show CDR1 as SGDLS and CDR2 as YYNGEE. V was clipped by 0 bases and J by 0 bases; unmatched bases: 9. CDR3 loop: CASSVDGSGGLLAKNIQYF. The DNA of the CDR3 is TGTGCCAGCAGCGTAGATGGTAGCGGGGGGCTCCTAGCCAAAAACATTCAGTACTTC.

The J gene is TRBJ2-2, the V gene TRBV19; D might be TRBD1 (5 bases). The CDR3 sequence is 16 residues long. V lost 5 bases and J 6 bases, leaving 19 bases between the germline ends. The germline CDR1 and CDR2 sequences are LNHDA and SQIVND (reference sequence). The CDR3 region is CASSFHPRRAAGELFF. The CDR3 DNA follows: TGTGCCAGTAGTTTCCACCCCCGCAGGGCCGCCGGGGAGCTGTTTTTT.

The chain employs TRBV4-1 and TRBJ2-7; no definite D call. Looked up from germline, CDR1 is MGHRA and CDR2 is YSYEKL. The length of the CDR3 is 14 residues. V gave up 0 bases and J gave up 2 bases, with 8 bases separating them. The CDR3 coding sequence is TGCGCCAGCAGCCAAGATTGGGCCCCCTACGAGCAGTACTTC. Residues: CASSQDWAPYEQYF.

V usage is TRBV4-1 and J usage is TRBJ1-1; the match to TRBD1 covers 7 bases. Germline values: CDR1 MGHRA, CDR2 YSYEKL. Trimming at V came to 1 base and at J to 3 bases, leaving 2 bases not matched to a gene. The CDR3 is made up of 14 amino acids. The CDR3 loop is CASSQGDRDTEAFF. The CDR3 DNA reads TGCGCCAGCAGCCAAGGGGACAGAGACACTGAAGCTTTCTTT.

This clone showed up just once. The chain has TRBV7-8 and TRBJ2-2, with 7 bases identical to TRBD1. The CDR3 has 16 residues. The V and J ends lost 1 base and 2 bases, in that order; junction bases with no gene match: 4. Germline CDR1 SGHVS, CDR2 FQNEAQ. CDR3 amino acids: CASSLVGGANTGELFF. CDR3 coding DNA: TGTGCCAGCAGCTTAGTAGGGGGCGCCAACACCGGGGAGCTGTTTTTT.

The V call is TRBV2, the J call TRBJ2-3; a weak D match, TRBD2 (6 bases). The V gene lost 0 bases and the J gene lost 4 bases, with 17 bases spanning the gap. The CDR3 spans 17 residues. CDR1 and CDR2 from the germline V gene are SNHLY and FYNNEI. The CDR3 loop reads CASSEALQRVDADTQYF. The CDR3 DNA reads TGTGCCAGCAGTGAAGCGCTTCAGCGGGTCGACGCAGATACGCAGTATTTT.

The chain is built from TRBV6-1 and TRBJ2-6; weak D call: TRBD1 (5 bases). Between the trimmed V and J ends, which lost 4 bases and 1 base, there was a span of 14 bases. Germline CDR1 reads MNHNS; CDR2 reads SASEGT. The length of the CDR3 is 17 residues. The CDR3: CASSVLQGGSGANVLTF. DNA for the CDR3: TGTGCCAGCAGTGTCCTCCAGGGTGGATCTGGGGCCAACGTCCTGACTTTC.

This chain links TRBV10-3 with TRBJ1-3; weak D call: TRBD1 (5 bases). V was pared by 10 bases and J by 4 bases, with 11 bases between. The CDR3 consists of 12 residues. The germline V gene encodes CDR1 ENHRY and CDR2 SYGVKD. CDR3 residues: CASGHAGNTIYF. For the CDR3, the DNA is TGTGCCAGCGGACACGCCGGAAACACCATATATTTT.

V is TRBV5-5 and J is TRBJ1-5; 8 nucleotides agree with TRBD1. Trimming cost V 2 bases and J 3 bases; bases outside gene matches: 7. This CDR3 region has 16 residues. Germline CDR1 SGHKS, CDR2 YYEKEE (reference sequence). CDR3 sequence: CASSLGLTGVNQPQHF. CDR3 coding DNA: TGTGCCAGCAGCTTAGGTCTGACAGGGGTCAATCAGCCCCAGCATTTT.

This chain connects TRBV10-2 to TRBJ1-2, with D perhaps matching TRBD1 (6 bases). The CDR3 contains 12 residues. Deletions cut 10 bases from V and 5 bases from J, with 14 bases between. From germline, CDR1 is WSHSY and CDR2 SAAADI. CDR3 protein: CATRTDAYGYTF. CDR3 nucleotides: TGCGCCACCCGGACAGACGCTTATGGCTACACCTTC.